These 12 T cell receptor beta chains came from one sample sequenced in a study of blood T cell repertoires in COVID-19. Profiling relied on immunoSEQ multiplex PCR, and the TCRdb table lists in-frame clones only, not all of them. The table shows approximately 300,000 clones, with about 90% occurring only once. Sequencing used peripheral blood. Receptor source: a woman aged 45-60 years who had recovered from COVID-19.

V and J are TRBV19 and TRBJ2-3, with D possibly TRBD1 on 6 matching bases. The CDR3 covers 15 residues. Trimming left V 5 bases short and J 1 base short, with 13 bases between. CDR1 is LNHDA and CDR2 is SQIVND in the germline V gene (reference sequence). In DNA form, the CDR3 reads TGTGCCAGTAGTTCTAGGGGGTCTCGCACAGATACGCAGTATTTT. Protein product: CASSSRGSRTDTQYF.

The chain carries TRBV30 and TRBJ2-3; TRBD1 aligns across 8 bases. The germline gives CDR1 GTSNPN, CDR2 SVGIG (reference sequence). V gave up 5 bases and J gave up 1 base; unmatched junction bases: 8. The CDR3 sequence is 15 residues long. The CDR3 coding sequence is TGTGCCTGGGGGAGACAGGGGCGACGCACAGATACGCAGTATTTT. Residues: CAWGRQGRRTDTQYF.

The rearrangement joins TRBV30 to TRBJ2-1; possibly TRBD2 for D (5 bases). The ends were cut back, 4 bases at V and 8 bases at J, with 18 bases in the middle. There are 14 residues in the CDR3. CDR1 is GTSNPN and CDR2 is SVGIG in the germline V gene (reference sequence). The CDR3 sequence is CAWKGLLARDEQFF. CDR3 sequence (DNA): TGTGCCTGGAAAGGCTTGCTAGCTAGGGATGAGCAGTTCTTC.

The CDR3 loop is CASSFRFATEAFF. The CDR3 DNA follows: TGTGCCAGCAGCTTCCGGTTCGCCACTGAAGCTTTCTTT. The rearrangement joins TRBV7-9 to TRBJ1-1, with unresolved D. Per the germline V gene, CDR1 is SEHNR and CDR2 is FQNEAQ (reference sequence). There are 13 residues in the CDR3. The V end lost 3 bases, the J end lost 4 bases, and 9 bases lay between the germline ends.

The CDR3 region is CASSKFSVGQFYTGELFF. The CDR3, as DNA: TGTGCCAGTAGTAAATTCAGCGTTGGTCAATTCTACACCGGGGAGCTGTTTTTT. The V and J genes are TRBV19 and TRBJ2-2, with D uncertain. V was trimmed by 4 bases and J by 3 bases, leaving 21 bases between them. The CDR3 contains 18 residues. CDR1 is LNHDA and CDR2 is SQIVND in the germline V gene (reference sequence).

The gene calls are TRBV4-3 and TRBJ2-1; 7 nucleotides match TRBD1. Germline-derived CDR1 and CDR2 are LGHNA and YSLEER. V gave up 0 bases and J gave up 8 bases; unmatched junction bases: 10. The CDR3 is 16 residues long. The DNA for the CDR3 is TGCGCCAGCAGCCAAGATCGGTACAGGGGCGGCGATGAGCAGTTCTTC. Its translation: CASSQDRYRGGDEQFF.

The chain joins TRBV30 to TRBJ1-1, with D tentatively TRBD1 (5 bases). The CDR3 is made up of 13 amino acids. The V and J ends lost 1 base and 2 bases respectively, with 8 bases between them. Per germline, CDR1 GTSNPN and CDR2 SVGIG (reference sequence). CDR3 residues: CAWSGQFNTEAFF. The CDR3, as DNA: TGTGCCTGGAGTGGACAGTTTAACACTGAAGCTTTCTTT.

V usage is TRBV2 and J usage is TRBJ1-1; D is ambiguous. The V end was cut by 7 bases, the J end by 1 base, with 10 bases between. Germline V gene sequence: CDR1 SNHLY, CDR2 FYNNEI. This CDR3 spans 13 amino acids. For the CDR3, the DNA is TGTGCCAGCATTTCTGGAGCGAACACTGAAGCTTTCTTT. Residues: CASISGANTEAFF.

This rearrangement joins TRBV7-9 to TRBJ1-5; 10 nucleotides match TRBD1. This CDR3 contains 17 residues. Trimming cost V 4 bases and J 0 bases; bases outside gene matches: 6. The germline CDR1 and CDR2 sequences are SEHNR and FQNEAQ (reference sequence). The CDR3 region is CASSSRTGGDSNQPQHF. In DNA, the CDR3 is TGTGCCAGCAGCTCCCGGACAGGGGGAGATAGCAATCAGCCCCAGCATTTT.

The chain uses TRBV6-2 or TRBV6-3 and TRBJ2-1; perhaps TRBD1 as D (5 bases). The CDR3 covers 13 residues. Germline loops: CDR1 MNHEY, CDR2 SVGEGT. V lost 3 bases and J lost 8, with 11 bases in between. CDR3 sequence: CASSYFRVDEQFF. The CDR3 coding sequence is TGTGCCAGCAGTTATTTCAGGGTAGATGAGCAGTTCTTC.

This CDR3 reads CASSPPGLATTGELFF. For the CDR3, the DNA is TGTGCCAGCAGCCCGCCGGGACTAGCGACCACCGGGGAGCTGTTTTTT. The J gene is TRBJ2-2, the V gene TRBV7-9; 10 bases map to TRBD2. CDR3 length: 16 amino acids. The junction had 7 bases not matched to a gene; V was cut back by 5 bases and J by 4 bases. Germline loops: CDR1 SEHNR, CDR2 FQNEAQ (reference sequence).

The chain joins TRBV3-1 (or the pseudogene TRBV3-2) to TRBJ1-1, with TRBD1 matching over 8 bases. The CDR3 has 14 amino acids. Germline loops: CDR1 LGHDT, CDR2 YNNKEL (reference sequence). The junction had 3 bases not matched to a gene; V was cut back by 1 base and J by 5 bases. The CDR3 bases are TGTGCCAGCAGCCAAGGCAGGGGGCGGACTGAAGCTTTCTTT. Residues: CASSQGRGRTEAFF.